A single sample is the source of the 31 T cell receptor beta chains below, sequenced in a study of T cell repertoires in cytomegalovirus infection. For these receptors, no antigen is known. TCRdb reprocessed the reads via MiXCR and lists one record per CDR3 protein. This table has about 770,000 distinct CDR3 sequences, 29% appearing once. The sequenced sample was cultured CD8+ T cells from PBMCs, obtained from culture after CMV antigen stimulation. These receptors all stem from a human donor in good health (CMV status not recorded). Some clones in this sample may be carry-over from other donors' samples.

This clonotype was seen only a few times. CDR3 sequence reads: CASSPWLGDNEQFF. The CDR3 DNA is TGTGCCAGCAGCCCCTGGTTAGGGGACAATGAGCAGTTCTTC. This chain links TRBV7-3 with TRBJ2-1, with D possibly matching TRBD1 (5 bases). The V end was cut by 5 bases, the J end by 5 bases, with 13 bases between. Germline CDR1 and CDR2: SGHTA and FQGTGA. The CDR3 is 14 amino acids.

The chain is built from TRBV4-1 and TRBJ1-4, with D unresolved. The CDR3 length is 20 residues. Germline assignment: CDR1 MGHRA and CDR2 YSYEKL. Trimming removed 0 bases from V and 0 bases from J, with 20 bases in between. CDR3 amino acids: CASSQDRRYRTRTTNEKLFF. For the CDR3, the DNA is TGCGCCAGCAGCCAAGACCGACGATACCGGACGAGGACAACTAATGAAAAACTGTTTTTT.

This clonotype has just a few counts. The rearrangement links TRBV14 to TRBJ1-2, with TRBD1 as a possible D gene (5 bases). CDR3 length: 14 amino acids. Trimming took 3 bases from V and 6 from J, leaving 14 bases between them. Per the germline V gene, CDR1 is SGHDN and CDR2 is FVKESK. The chain's CDR3 is CASSHRAGINGYTF. In DNA form, the CDR3 reads TGTGCCAGCAGCCACCGGGCAGGGATCAATGGCTACACCTTC.

This chain joins TRBV28 and TRBJ2-1, with 7 positions matching TRBD1. The CDR3 contains 17 residues. V lost 6 bases, J lost 7 bases, and 18 bases stayed unmatched. CDR1 is MDHEN, CDR2 SYDVKM, per germline. The CDR3 DNA sequence: TGTGCCAGCAGAACGGACAGGAAAGGGGGAACTAGGAATGAGCAGTTCTTC. Translating gives CASRTDRKGGTRNEQFF.

This clonotype has a handful of counts. The rearrangement uses TRBV7-9 and TRBJ2-5; 7 nucleotides match TRBD1. The germline gives CDR1 SEHNR, CDR2 FQNEAQ (reference sequence). This CDR3 comprises 17 residues. V lost 0 bases to trimming and J lost 5 bases; unmatched junction nucleotides: 12. The CDR3 nucleotides are TGTGCCAGCAGCTTAGCTCTTACAGGGGATGGCTGGGAGACCCAGTACTTC. Translated: CASSLALTGDGWETQYF.

Comments on this clonotype: A read error may explain this, as a much larger clone is one base away. This rearrangement joins TRBV7-3 to TRBJ1-1; 8 bases are a match to TRBD1. Trimming took 2 bases from V and 6 from J; bases not matched to a gene: 11. Germline assignment: CDR1 SGHTA and CDR2 FQGTGA. The CDR3 covers 16 residues. The CDR3 here is CASSLYSGGTSAEAFF. The CDR3, as DNA: TGTGCCAGCAGCTTATACTCAGGGGGCACGAGCGCTGAAGCTTTCTTT.

This clonotype was counted only a few times. The rearrangement joins TRBV28 to TRBJ1-4, with D tentatively TRBD1 (5 bases). Trimming left V 3 bases short and J 6 bases short, with 26 bases between. The CDR3 covers 19 residues. The germline V gene encodes CDR1 MDHEN and CDR2 SYDVKM. In nucleotides, the CDR3 is TGTGCCAGCAGTTTCGTTGAAGGGACCATCTCTCAACTAGATGAAAAACTGTTTTTT. Residues: CASSFVEGTISQLDEKLFF.

The rearrangement uses TRBV7-2 and TRBJ2-4; D gene unclear. Germline V gene data show CDR1 as SGHTA and CDR2 as FQGNSA. The CDR3 spans 15 residues. V dropped 1 base and J dropped 8 bases, with 15 bases sitting between them. CDR3 bases: TGTGCCAGCAGCTTAGAGGTCAGGAGAAATGACATTCAGTACTTC. As protein: CASSLEVRRNDIQYF.

The chain recombines TRBV5-1 with TRBJ2-5; TRBD1 or TRBD2 may be the D gene (5 bases each). V was clipped by 4 bases and J by 5 bases, with 18 bases between them. The CDR3 contains 15 residues. CDR1 and CDR2 (germline): SGHRS, YFSETQ. The CDR3 coding sequence is TGCGCCAGCAGCCCGGAGGCCGTCTCAGGGGAGACCCAGTACTTC. Amino acid sequence: CASSPEAVSGETQYF.

This clonotype was recorded many times. The rearrangement joins TRBV7-6 to TRBJ2-7; the match to TRBD2 covers 10 bases. The V gene's germline CDR1 is SGHVS and CDR2 FNYEAQ. The J segment lost 1 base and the V segment lost 5 bases, leaving 5 bases of the junction unmatched. The CDR3 runs 15 residues. The CDR3 nucleotides are TGTGCCAGCAGCGTTACTAGCGGGGCATCCTACGAGCAGTACTTC. Translating gives CASSVTSGASYEQYF. The full variable domain, its missing parts supplied by reference TRBV7-6 and TRBJ2-7, is GAGVSQSPRYKVTKRGQDVALRCDPISGHVSLYWYRQALGQGPEFLTYFNYEAQQDKSGLPNDRFSAERPEGSISTLTIQRTEQRDSAMYRCASSVTSGASYEQYFGPGTRLTVT.

The chain links TRBV7-9 to TRBJ2-7; perhaps TRBD2 as D (5 bases). Deletions cut 0 bases from V and 6 bases from J, with 21 bases between. Germline V gene data show CDR1 as SEHNR and CDR2 as FQNEAQ (reference sequence). CDR3 length: 17 amino acids. CDR3 in amino acids: CASSLAGSHADGSEQYF. For the CDR3, the DNA is TGTGCCAGCAGCTTAGCGGGAAGTCATGCGGATGGGAGCGAGCAGTACTTC.

The chain recombines TRBV14 with TRBJ1-5; weak D call: TRBD1 (6 bases). This CDR3 region has 12 residues. The germline V gene encodes CDR1 SGHDN and CDR2 FVKESK. The CDR3 DNA reads TGTGCTTCGGCACAGGGTGGTCAGCCCCAGCATTTT. Residues: CASAQGGQPQHF.

This clonotype has more than one count but fewer than ten. The chain employs TRBV6-1 and TRBJ2-2; 11 bases match TRBD1. The CDR3 has 19 residues. CDR1 MNHNS and CDR2 SASEGT come from the germline V gene. After removal of 6 bases from V and 4 bases from J, the junction contained 16 bases not matched to a gene. CDR3: CASRQPGQGEFSVTGELFF. The CDR3 nucleotides read TGTGCCAGCAGACAACCGGGACAGGGGGAATTTAGTGTCACCGGGGAGCTGTTTTTT.

This clonotype has at least ten counts. V is TRBV7-2 and J is TRBJ2-2; the D gene is possibly TRBD1 (5 bases). This CDR3 is 18 amino acids long. Trimming pared 0 bases from V and 0 bases from J, leaving 14 bases between. Germline V CDR1 and CDR2: SGHTA, FQGNSA. The CDR3: CASSLAATANPNTGELFF. The CDR3 region has the DNA TGTGCCAGCAGCTTAGCCGCGACAGCAAACCCGAACACCGGGGAGCTGTTTTTT.

This rearrangement joins TRBV15 to TRBJ1-1; D is unresolved. The CDR3 totals 16 residues. V lost 1 base and J 4 bases, leaving 16 bases between the germline ends. Germline values: CDR1 LNHNV, CDR2 YYDKDF (reference sequence). The CDR3 here is CATSRGLAVIPTEAFF. As DNA, the CDR3 is TGTGCCACCAGCAGAGGTTTGGCAGTCATTCCCACTGAAGCTTTCTTT.

Many counts were recorded for this clonotype. The V and J genes are TRBV19 and TRBJ1-1, with a weak D call TRBD1 (5 bases). CDR3 size: 15 residues. The germline gives CDR1 LNHDA, CDR2 SQIVND (reference sequence). Trimming left V 5 bases short and J 1 base short, with 14 bases between. In DNA, the CDR3 is TGTGCCAGTAGTGCCCCGGGACGGAGGAACACTGAAGCTTTCTTT. It translates to CASSAPGRRNTEAFF.

The chain links TRBV7-4 to TRBJ1-1; tentatively, D is TRBD1 (6 bases). With 1 base removed from V and 6 bases from J, the gap between germline ends came to 15 bases. This CDR3 comprises 15 residues. In germline, CDR1 is SGHVT, CDR2 SQSDAQ. CDR3 loop: CASSLVGGSDSEAFF. Written as DNA, the CDR3 is TGTGCCAGCAGCTTAGTAGGGGGGTCGGATTCTGAAGCTTTCTTT.

This clonotype was detected ten times or more. This chain links TRBV5-6 with TRBJ2-5; the match to TRBD2 covers 10 bases. This CDR3 comprises 15 residues. Germline CDR1 reads SGHDT; CDR2 reads YYEEEE. The J segment lost 4 bases and the V segment lost 0 bases, leaving 3 bases of the junction unmatched. CDR3 amino acids: CASSLGLAGAETQYF. CDR3 DNA sequence: TGTGCCAGCAGCTTGGGGCTAGCGGGGGCAGAGACCCAGTACTTC.

As to this clonotype: A much larger clonotype is one base distant, so this may be a read error. V is TRBV7-2 and J is TRBJ2-5, with D perhaps matching TRBD2 (5 bases). The CDR3 length is 15 residues. CDR1 and CDR2 from the germline V gene are SGHTA and FQGNSA. The CDR3 sequence: CASSLTAGGQETRYF. The CDR3, as DNA: TGTGCCAGCAGCTTAACGGCAGGAGGCCAAGAGACCCGGTACTTC.

Concerning this clonotype: A junction boundary mismatches the germline segment, possibly from a read error. This chain uses TRBV5-3 with TRBJ2-7; unclear D gene. TRBV5-3 is annotated as an ORF whose role is uncertain. The CDR3 runs 15 residues. CDR3 nucleotide sequence: TGTGCCAGCAGCTCCCTAGGGCAGAGATTCTACGAGCAGTACTTC. This codes for CASSSLGQRFYEQYF.

The chain uses TRBV6-2 or TRBV6-3 and TRBJ2-3; D possibly corresponds to TRBD2 (6 bases). This CDR3 has 18 residues. The germline CDR1 and CDR2 sequences are MNHEY and SVGEGT. Trimming pared 0 bases from V and 6 bases from J, leaving 22 bases between. The CDR3 loop is CASSYSTGEPSRRDTQYF. As DNA, the CDR3 is TGTGCCAGCAGTTACTCGACGGGGGAGCCTTCCCGGAGGGATACGCAGTATTTT.

The chain joins TRBV29-1 to TRBJ2-3, with D possibly matching TRBD1 (6 bases). The germline V and J ends were trimmed by 3 bases and 4 bases, with 8 bases remaining between them. This CDR3 is built from 12 residues. In germline, CDR1 is SQVTM, CDR2 ANQGSEA. The CDR3 DNA sequence: TGCAGCGTTGACAGGGGCGCAGATACGCAGTATTTT. This sequence encodes CSVDRGADTQYF.

This chain uses TRBV20-1 with TRBJ1-1; D may be TRBD1 (6 bases). Germline assignment: CDR1 DFQATT and CDR2 SNEGSKA (reference sequence). CDR3 length: 17 amino acids. The V end was cut by 0 bases, the J end by 1 base, with 18 bases between. The CDR3 loop is CSARDEWEGGWNTEAFF. The CDR3 DNA sequence: TGCAGTGCTAGAGATGAGTGGGAGGGGGGGTGGAACACTGAAGCTTTCTTT.

The rearrangement uses TRBV12-3 or TRBV12-4 and TRBJ2-1; TRBD2 is a possible D gene (6 bases). The V end lost 3 bases, the J end lost 12 bases, and 15 bases lay between the germline ends. This CDR3 has 13 residues. In DNA form, the CDR3 reads TGTGCCAGCAGTTTGGGAGGTTTCGGTGGGCAGTTCTTC. This sequence encodes CASSLGGFGGQFF.

This clonotype was seen many times. The chain couples TRBV12-3 or TRBV12-4 to TRBJ1-1; D gene unclear. This CDR3 contains 14 residues. The V and J ends lost 3 bases and 1 base respectively, with 9 bases between them. The CDR3 sequence: CASSFSGENTEAFF. As DNA, the CDR3 is TGTGCCAGCAGTTTCTCCGGGGAGAACACTGAAGCTTTCTTT.

The V and J genes are TRBV19 and TRBJ2-1; D unclear. Germline CDR1 and CDR2: LNHDA and SQIVND (reference sequence). Trimming removed 3 bases at V and 7 bases at J, with 16 bases between. This CDR3 spans 15 amino acids. CDR3 nucleotides: TGTGCCAGTAGTATGGTAGGGAATGCGCGGAATGAGCAGTTCTTC. Protein: CASSMVGNARNEQFF.

This clonotype has ten or more counts. The chain employs TRBV7-9 and TRBJ1-2; 7 bases match TRBD1. The CDR3 runs 15 residues. Germline loops: CDR1 SEHNR, CDR2 FQNEAQ (reference sequence). V was pared by 1 base and J by 6 bases, with 8 bases of the junction left unmatched. As DNA, the CDR3 is TGTGCCAGCAGCTTAGTAGGGGGCGTCGGAAATGGCTACACCTTC. Protein sequence: CASSLVGGVGNGYTF. Full variable domain (outside the CDR3, taken from reference TRBV7-9 and TRBJ1-2): DTGVSQNPRHKITKRGQNVTFRCDPISEHNRLYWYRQTLGQGPEFLTYFQNEAQLEKSRLLSDRFSAERPKGSFSTLEIQRTEQGDSAMYLCASSLVGGVGNGYTFGSGTRLTVV.

This clonotype was observed a handful of times. The V gene is TRBV12-5, the J gene TRBJ2-7; D is undetermined. The CDR3 extends over 12 amino acids. The germline V gene encodes CDR1 LGHNT and CDR2 FRNRAP. Trimming took off 4 bases at V and 1 base at J, with 5 bases between the two ends. The CDR3, as DNA: TGTGCTAGTGGTTCGAATTCCTACGAGCAGTACTTC. Translating it yields CASGSNSYEQYF.

The V gene is TRBV7-9, the J gene TRBJ2-5; a weak D match, TRBD1 (5 bases). Per germline, CDR1 SEHNR and CDR2 FQNEAQ (reference sequence). CDR3 length: 14 amino acids. With 7 bases removed from V and 0 bases from J, the gap between germline ends came to 12 bases. The CDR3 loop reads CASITLQDQETQYF. The CDR3 DNA sequence: TGTGCCAGCATAACTCTACAGGACCAAGAGACCCAGTACTTC.

This clonotype was observed many times. The chain recombines TRBV7-2 with TRBJ2-1; 9 bases map to TRBD1. Losses at the gene ends were 7 bases for V and 5 bases for J; bases not matched to a gene: 15. Germline V gene lookup returns CDR1 SGHTA and CDR2 FQGNSA. The CDR3 has 17 residues. The CDR3 reads CASNDNPGQGINNEQFF. As DNA, the CDR3 is TGTGCCAGCAACGACAACCCGGGACAGGGCATAAACAATGAGCAGTTCTTC.

V usage is TRBV15 and J usage is TRBJ2-1, with D possibly matching TRBD1 (6 bases). Germline assignment: CDR1 LNHNV and CDR2 YYDKDF (reference sequence). The CDR3 runs 13 residues. Trimming left V 0 bases short and J 6 bases short, with 6 bases between. CDR3 amino acids: CATSREGANEQFF. The CDR3 DNA follows: TGTGCCACCAGCAGAGAGGGGGCCAATGAGCAGTTCTTC. The full variable domain, with the rest looked up from reference TRBV15 and TRBJ2-1, is DAMVIQNPRYQVTQFGKPVTLSCSQTLNHNVMYWYQQKSSQAPKLLFHYYDKDFNNEADTPDNFQSRRPNTSFCFLDIRSPGLGDTAMYLCATSREGANEQFFGPGTRLTVL.